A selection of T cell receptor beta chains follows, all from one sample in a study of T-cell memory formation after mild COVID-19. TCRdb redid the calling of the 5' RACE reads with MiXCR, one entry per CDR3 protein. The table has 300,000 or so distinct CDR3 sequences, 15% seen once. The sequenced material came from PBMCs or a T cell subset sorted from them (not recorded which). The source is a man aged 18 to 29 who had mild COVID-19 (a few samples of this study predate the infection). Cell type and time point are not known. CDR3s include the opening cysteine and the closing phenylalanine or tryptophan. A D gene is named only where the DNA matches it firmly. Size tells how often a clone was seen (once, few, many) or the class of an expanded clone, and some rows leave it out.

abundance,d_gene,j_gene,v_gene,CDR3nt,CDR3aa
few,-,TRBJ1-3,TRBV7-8,TGTGCCAGCAGCTCCACCTTCGGGGGCGCTGGAAACACCATATATTTT,CASSSTFGGAGNTIYF
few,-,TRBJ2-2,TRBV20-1,TGCATTGCTAGAGGCAGGGCTGGAACCGGGGAGCTGTTTTTT,CIARGRAGTGELFF
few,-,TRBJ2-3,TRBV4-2,TGTGCCAGCAGCCACCCCGGCTCCACAGATACGCAGTATTTT,CASSHPGSTDTQYF
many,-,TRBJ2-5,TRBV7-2,TGTGCCAGCACAGGACAGTTAAGAGAGACCCAGTACTTC,CASTGQLRETQYF
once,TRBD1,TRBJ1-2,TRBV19,TGTGCCAGCGAACCGGGACAGGGACGTGGCTACACCTTC,CASEPGQGRGYTF
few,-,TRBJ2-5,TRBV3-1,TGTGCCAGCAGCCAAGATTCAGGAGCCCAAGAGACCCAGTACTTC,CASSQDSGAQETQYF
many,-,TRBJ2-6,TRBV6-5,TGTGCCAGCAGTTACTTCGGAACATCTGGGGCCAACGTCCTGACTTTC,CASSYFGTSGANVLTF
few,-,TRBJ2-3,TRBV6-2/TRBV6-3,TGTGCCAGCAGTGATCCGGGGCGGGATACGCAGTATTTT,CASSDPGRDTQYF
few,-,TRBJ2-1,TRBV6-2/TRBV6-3,TGTGCCAGCAGTAGCCCCCAAGTGCGGGAGCAGTTCTTC,CASSSPQVREQFF
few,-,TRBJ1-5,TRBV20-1,TGCAGTGCACAACACGTTAGCAATCAGCCCCAGCATTTT,CSAQHVSNQPQHF
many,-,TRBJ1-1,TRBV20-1,TGCAGTGCCCCTATAGTCGGGCTAATGAACACTGAAGCTTTCTTT,CSAPIVGLMNTEAFF
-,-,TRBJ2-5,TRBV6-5,TGTGCCAGCAGTTACCCGGGAATCGGGACCCAGTACTTC,CASSYPGIGTQYF
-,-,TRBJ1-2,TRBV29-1,TGCAGCGTTGCGGAGGGCCGAGGGGGCTACACCTTC,CSVAEGRGGYTF
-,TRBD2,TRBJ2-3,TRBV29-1,TGCAGCGCTCGCGGGGGGGCCGGCGATACGCAGTATTTT,CSARGGAGDTQYF
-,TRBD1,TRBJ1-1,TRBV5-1,TGCGCCAGCAGCCTAGCAGGGGGTACCATCATGAACACTGAAGCTTTCTTT,CASSLAGGTIMNTEAFF
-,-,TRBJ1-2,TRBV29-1,TGCAGCGGCCTTGAGGACTATGGCTACACCTTC,CSGLEDYGYTF
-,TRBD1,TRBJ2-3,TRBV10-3,TGTGCCATTTGGACAGGGGGCACAGATACGCAGTATTTT,CAIWTGGTDTQYF
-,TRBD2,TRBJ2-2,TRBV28,TGTGCCAGCAGTGGGCTGACTAGCGTCACCGGGGAGCTGTTTTTT,CASSGLTSVTGELFF
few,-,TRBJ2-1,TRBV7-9,TGTGCCAGCAGCTTGGGAGAATACAATGAGCAGTTCTTC,CASSLGEYNEQFF
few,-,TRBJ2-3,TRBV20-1,TGCAGTGCTAGAGATTTCCAGGTTACGCAGTATTTT,CSARDFQVTQYF
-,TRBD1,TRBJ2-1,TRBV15,TGTGCCACCTCCAGGACAGGGGGGTACAATGAGCAGTTCTTC,CATSRTGGYNEQFF
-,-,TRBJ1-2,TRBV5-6,TGTGCCAGCAGCTTGTTCAGTTCCTATGGCTACACCTTC,CASSLFSSYGYTF
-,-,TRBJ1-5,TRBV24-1,TGTGCCACCAGTGATTCTGGTCAGCCCCAGCATTTT,CATSDSGQPQHF